The 11 T cell receptor beta chains in this list originate from one sample, sequenced in a study of cytomegalovirus exposure and HLA in healthy donors. PCR amplification relied on 60 Vbeta primers (plus 13 Jbeta primers). Sequencing used immunoSEQ multiplex PCR; TCRdb keeps in-frame clones, though not all of them. The table includes some 87,000 clones, 78% detected once. Material for sequencing was PBMCs. These TCRs come from a man in his late teens or twenties in good health and CMV-seropositive.

V and J are TRBV5-4 and TRBJ1-4; 8 nucleotides align to TRBD1. V was clipped by 5 bases and J by 4 bases; unmatched bases: 10. The CDR3 extends over 16 amino acids. Looked up from germline, CDR1 is SGHNT and CDR2 is YYREEE (reference sequence). In DNA form, the CDR3 reads TGTGCCAGCAGTCCCGGGACAGGCCCTTTTAATGAAAAACTGTTTTTT. This codes for CASSPGTGPFNEKLFF. Variable domain in full (rest from reference TRBV5-4 and TRBJ1-4): ETGVTQSPTHLIKTRGQQVTLRCSSQSGHNTVSWYQQALGQGPQFIFQYYREEENGRGNFPPRFSGLQFPNYSSELNVNALELDDSALYLCASSPGTGPFNEKLFFGSGTQLSVL.

This clone was seen only once. The chain employs TRBV19 and TRBJ1-2; 7 nucleotides align to TRBD1. V gave up 2 bases and J gave up 6 bases; unmatched junction bases: 3. Germline V lookup: CDR1 LNHDA, CDR2 SQIVND (reference sequence). CDR3 length equals 13 residues. DNA for the CDR3: TGTGCCAGTAGTATATACAGGGGACATGGCTACACCTTC. Protein product: CASSIYRGHGYTF.

The CDR3 here is CASSSDTSGAYEQYF. Here the CDR3 DNA reads TGCGCCAGCAGCTCGGATACTAGCGGAGCCTACGAGCAGTACTTC. The rearrangement links TRBV5-1 to TRBJ2-7, with TRBD2 matching over 8 bases. Per the germline V gene, CDR1 is SGHRS and CDR2 is YFSETQ. V lost 3 bases and J lost 2; bases outside the gene matches: 7. The CDR3 is made up of 15 amino acids.

This chain connects TRBV7-9 to TRBJ2-3; 7 bases map to TRBD1. The V gene's germline CDR1 is SEHNR and CDR2 FQNEAQ (reference sequence). Trimming cost V 5 bases and J 6 bases; bases outside gene matches: 11. This CDR3 has 15 amino acids. CDR3 protein: CASSPKIRQGDTQYF. Written as DNA, the CDR3 is TGTGCCAGCAGCCCAAAAATTAGACAGGGCGATACGCAGTATTTT.

J is TRBJ2-7 and V is TRBV29-1; 9 bases map to TRBD1. The CDR3 extends over 13 amino acids. V lost 1 base and J lost 9; bases outside the gene matches: 7. The germline gives CDR1 SQVTM, CDR2 ANQGSEA. The CDR3 DNA reads TGCAGCGTTGAAGGAGGGACAGGGAGCGTGCAGTACTTC. As protein: CSVEGGTGSVQYF.

DNA of the CDR3: TGTGCCAGCAGCTTAGCGAGAGTAGGGGATCAGCCCCAGCATTTT. This translates into CASSLARVGDQPQHF. The chain links TRBV7-2 to TRBJ1-5; weak D call: TRBD1 (5 bases). The CDR3 covers 15 residues. V shed 0 bases and J shed 5 bases, with 11 bases lying between them. Germline CDR1 reads SGHTA; CDR2 reads FQGNSA.

The chain is built from TRBV5-4 and TRBJ2-1; TRBD2 agrees at 13 bases. Germline loops: CDR1 SGHNT, CDR2 YYREEE (reference sequence). The J segment lost 7 bases and the V segment lost 4 bases, leaving 5 bases of the junction unmatched. The CDR3 is 15 residues long. The CDR3 DNA reads as TGTGCCAGCAGCACACTAGCGGGAGGGAGAAATGAGCAGTTCTTC. It translates to CASSTLAGGRNEQFF.

V and J are TRBV28 and TRBJ2-1; perhaps TRBD2 as D (5 bases). CDR1 MDHEN and CDR2 SYDVKM come from the germline V gene. This CDR3 comprises 17 residues. Trimming removed 7 bases from V and 4 bases from J, with 23 bases in between. In DNA form, the CDR3 reads TGTGCCAGCACCAAACTCAGTGGGCTAGCCAAATACAATGAGCAGTTCTTC. Amino acids: CASTKLSGLAKYNEQFF.

The table lists this clone with a few counts. The chain is built from TRBV7-9 and TRBJ2-1, with a tentative D call TRBD2 (6 bases). Germline CDR1 SEHNR, CDR2 FQNEAQ (reference sequence). This CDR3 spans 18 amino acids. Trimming took 5 bases from V and 0 from J, leaving 20 bases between them. This CDR3 is CASSPDTRGTLSYNEQFF. The CDR3 DNA sequence: TGTGCCAGCAGCCCGGATACCCGCGGGACCCTCTCCTACAATGAGCAGTTCTTC.

This clone was found a few times. The rearrangement uses TRBV15 and TRBJ2-1, with D hard to call. Trimming left V 5 bases short and J 9 bases short, with 11 bases between. The germline gives CDR1 LNHNV, CDR2 YYDKDF (reference sequence). The CDR3 consists of 12 residues. CDR3 sequence reads: CATSRDWVEQFF. The CDR3 region has the DNA TGTGCCACCAGCCGCGACTGGGTTGAGCAGTTCTTC. Using reference TRBV15 and TRBJ2-1 for the parts outside the CDR3, the full variable domain is DAMVIQNPRYQVTQFGKPVTLSCSQTLNHNVMYWYQQKSSQAPKLLFHYYDKDFNNEADTPDNFQSRRPNTSFCFLDIRSPGLGDTAMYLCATSRDWVEQFFGPGTRLTVL.

This clone turned up a few times. This sequence joins TRBV6-5 and TRBJ2-7, with D perhaps TRBD2 (7 bases). Trimming removed 5 bases from V and 5 bases from J, with 13 bases in between. The CDR3 is made up of 13 amino acids. In germline, CDR1 is MNHEY, CDR2 SVGAGI. CDR3 bases: TGTGCCAGCAGTAAACAGGGAGGGAACGAGCAGTACTTC. Protein: CASSKQGGNEQYF.